The present T cell receptor (beta chain) was sequenced within a study of cytomegalovirus exposure and HLA in healthy donors. CDR3 size: 16 residues. V lost 3 bases and J lost 5; bases outside the gene matches: 10. CDR1 is SEHNR and CDR2 is FQNEAQ in the germline V gene (reference sequence). The PCR employed 60 Vbeta primers together with 13 Jbeta primers. Clones were read by immunoSEQ multiplex PCR, and TCRdb kept only the in-frame ones, dropping some. This repertoire includes fewer than 150,000 clones. The sample taken for sequencing was PBMCs. This receptor was obtained from a man aged 35 to 55 in good health and CMV-seronegative. The genes are TRBV7-9 and TRBJ2-7, with TRBD2 matching over 10 bases. CDR3 coding DNA: TGTGCCAGCAGCTTCGGGACTAGCGTTACCGGGGACGAGCAGTACTTC. This encodes CASSFGTSVTGDEQYF.